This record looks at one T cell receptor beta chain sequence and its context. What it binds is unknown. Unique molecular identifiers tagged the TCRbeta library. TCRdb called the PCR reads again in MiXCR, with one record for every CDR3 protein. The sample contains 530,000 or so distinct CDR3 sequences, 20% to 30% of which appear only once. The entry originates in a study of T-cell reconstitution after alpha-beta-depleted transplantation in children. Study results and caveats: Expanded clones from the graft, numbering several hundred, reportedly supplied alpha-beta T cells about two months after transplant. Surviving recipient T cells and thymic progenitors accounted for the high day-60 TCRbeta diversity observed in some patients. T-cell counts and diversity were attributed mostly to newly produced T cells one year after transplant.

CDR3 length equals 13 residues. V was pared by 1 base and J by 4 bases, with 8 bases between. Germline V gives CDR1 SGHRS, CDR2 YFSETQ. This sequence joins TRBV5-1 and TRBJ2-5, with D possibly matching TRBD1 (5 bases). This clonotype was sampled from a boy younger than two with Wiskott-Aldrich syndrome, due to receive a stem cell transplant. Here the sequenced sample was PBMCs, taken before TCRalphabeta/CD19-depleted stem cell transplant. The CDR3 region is CASSLSQGETQYF. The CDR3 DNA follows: TGCGCCAGCAGCTTGAGTCAGGGAGAGACCCAGTACTTC.